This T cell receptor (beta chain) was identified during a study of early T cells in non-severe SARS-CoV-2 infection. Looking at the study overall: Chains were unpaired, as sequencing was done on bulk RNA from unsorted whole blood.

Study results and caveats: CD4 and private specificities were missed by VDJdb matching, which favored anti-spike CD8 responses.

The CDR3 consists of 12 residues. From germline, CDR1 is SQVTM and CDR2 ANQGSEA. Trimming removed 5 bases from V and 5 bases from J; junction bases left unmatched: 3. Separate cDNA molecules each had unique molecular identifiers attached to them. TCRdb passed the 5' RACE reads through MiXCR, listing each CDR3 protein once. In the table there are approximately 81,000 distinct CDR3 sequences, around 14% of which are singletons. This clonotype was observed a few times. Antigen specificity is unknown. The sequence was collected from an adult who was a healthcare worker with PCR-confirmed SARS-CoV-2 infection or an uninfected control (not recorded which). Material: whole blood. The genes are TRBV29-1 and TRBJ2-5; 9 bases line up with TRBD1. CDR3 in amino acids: CSVTGGSETQYF. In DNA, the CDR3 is TGCAGCGTTACAGGGGGCAGTGAGACCCAGTACTTC.